This T cell receptor (beta chain) was profiled in a study of shared clonotypes between healthy human individuals. Study summary: For every donor, three CD4 naive, three CD4 memory, two CD8 naive and one CD8 memory plates were used.

Researchers divided each subset's genomic DNA evenly across several immunoSEQ plates. Assay: immunoSEQ multiplex PCR; the TCRdb copy retains only in-frame clones and omits some. The sample has around 2,000,000 clones, roughly 91% seen once. Naive CD8 cells were CD45RO-negative, positively selected for CCR7, excluding terminally differentiated effector memory CD45RA+ cells. From germline, CDR1 is SGHAT and CDR2 FQNNGV. The V and J ends lost 1 base and 3 bases, in that order; junction bases with no gene match: 1. The CDR3 length is 14 residues. The J gene is TRBJ2-7, the V gene TRBV11-2; 9 nucleotides match TRBD2. The receptor was derived from a young man in good health. Some clones in this sample may be carry-over from other donors' samples. The specimen was naive CD8+ T cells from PBMCs. CDR3 coding DNA: TGTGCCAGCAGCTTAGGGACTAGCGACTACGAGCAGTACTTC. Encoded protein: CASSLGTSDYEQYF.